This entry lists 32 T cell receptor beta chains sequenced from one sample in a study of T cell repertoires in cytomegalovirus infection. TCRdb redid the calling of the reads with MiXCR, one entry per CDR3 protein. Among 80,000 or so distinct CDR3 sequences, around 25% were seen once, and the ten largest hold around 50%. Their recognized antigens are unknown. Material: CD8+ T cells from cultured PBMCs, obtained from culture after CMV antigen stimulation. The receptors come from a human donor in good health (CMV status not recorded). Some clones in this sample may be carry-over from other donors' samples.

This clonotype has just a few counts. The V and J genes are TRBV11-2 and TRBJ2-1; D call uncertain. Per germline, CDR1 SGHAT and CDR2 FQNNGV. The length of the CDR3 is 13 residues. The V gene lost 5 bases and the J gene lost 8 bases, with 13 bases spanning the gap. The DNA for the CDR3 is TGTGCCAGCAGCCCCCTGGGCCTGTATGAGCAGTTCTTC. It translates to CASSPLGLYEQFF.

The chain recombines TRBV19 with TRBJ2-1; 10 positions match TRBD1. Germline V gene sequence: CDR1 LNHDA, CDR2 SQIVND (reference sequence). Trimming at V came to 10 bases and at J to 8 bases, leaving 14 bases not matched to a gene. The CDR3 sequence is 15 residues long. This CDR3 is CANKIAGTGDDEQFF. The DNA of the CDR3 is TGTGCCAACAAGATCGCCGGGACAGGGGATGATGAGCAGTTCTTC.

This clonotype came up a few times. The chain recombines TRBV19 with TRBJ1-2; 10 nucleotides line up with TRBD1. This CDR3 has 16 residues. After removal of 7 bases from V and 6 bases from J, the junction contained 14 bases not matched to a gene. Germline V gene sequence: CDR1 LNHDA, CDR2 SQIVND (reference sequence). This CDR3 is CASTRIETGGADGYTF. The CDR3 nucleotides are TGTGCCAGTACCCGGATCGAGACAGGGGGCGCGGATGGCTACACCTTC.

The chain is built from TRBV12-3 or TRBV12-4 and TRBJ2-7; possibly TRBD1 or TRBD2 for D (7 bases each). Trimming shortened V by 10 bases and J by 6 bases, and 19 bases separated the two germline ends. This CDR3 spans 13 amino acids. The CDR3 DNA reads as TGTGCCACCAGGGGGGGGGCCAGTGGCGAGCAGTACTTC. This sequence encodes CATRGGASGEQYF.

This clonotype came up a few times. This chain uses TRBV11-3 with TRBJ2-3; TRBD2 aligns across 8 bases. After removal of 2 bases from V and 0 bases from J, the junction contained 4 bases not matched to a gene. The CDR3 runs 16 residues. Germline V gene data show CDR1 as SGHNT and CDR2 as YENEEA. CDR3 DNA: TGTGCCAGCAGCTTATTTGCGGGGGGCAGCACAGATACGCAGTATTTT. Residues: CASSLFAGGSTDTQYF.

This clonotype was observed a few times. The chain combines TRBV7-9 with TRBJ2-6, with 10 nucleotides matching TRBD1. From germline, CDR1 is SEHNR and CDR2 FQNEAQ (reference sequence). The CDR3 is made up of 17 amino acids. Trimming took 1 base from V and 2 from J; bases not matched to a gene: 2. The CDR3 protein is CASSLGGQGPGANVLTF. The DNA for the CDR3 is TGTGCCAGCAGCTTAGGGGGACAGGGGCCTGGGGCCAACGTCCTGACTTTC.

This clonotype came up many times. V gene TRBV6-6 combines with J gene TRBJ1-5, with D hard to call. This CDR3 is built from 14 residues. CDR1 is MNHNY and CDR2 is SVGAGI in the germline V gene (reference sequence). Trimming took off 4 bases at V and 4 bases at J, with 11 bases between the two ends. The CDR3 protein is CASSSPLRNQPQHF. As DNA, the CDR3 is TGTGCCAGCAGTTCCCCCCTACGAAATCAGCCCCAGCATTTT.

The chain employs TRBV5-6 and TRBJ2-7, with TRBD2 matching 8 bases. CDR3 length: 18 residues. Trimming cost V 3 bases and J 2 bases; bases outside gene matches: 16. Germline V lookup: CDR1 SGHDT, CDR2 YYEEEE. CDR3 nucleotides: TGTGCCAGCAGCTCCCCCGGGCCATGGGCGGGGGGAACCTACGAGCAGTACTTC. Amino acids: CASSSPGPWAGGTYEQYF.

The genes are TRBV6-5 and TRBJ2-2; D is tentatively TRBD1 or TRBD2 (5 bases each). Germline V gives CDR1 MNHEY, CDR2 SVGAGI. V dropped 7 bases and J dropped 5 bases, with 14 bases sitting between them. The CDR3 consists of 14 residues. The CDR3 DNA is TGTGCCAGCAACACCCTAGCAGGGACCGGGGAGCTGTTTTTT. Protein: CASNTLAGTGELFF.

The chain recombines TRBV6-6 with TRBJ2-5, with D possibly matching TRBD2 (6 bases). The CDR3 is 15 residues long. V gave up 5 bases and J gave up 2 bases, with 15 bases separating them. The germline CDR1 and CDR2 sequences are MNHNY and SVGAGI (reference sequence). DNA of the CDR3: TGTGCCAGCAGTCAGCAGGCCGGGGGACAAGAGACCCAGTACTTC. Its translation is CASSQQAGGQETQYF.

In DNA form, the CDR3 reads TGTGCCAGTAGTATGTCCTCAGGGACTTACACTGAAGCTTTCTTT. It specifies CASSMSSGTYTEAFF. The rearrangement joins TRBV19 to TRBJ1-1; D is possibly TRBD1 (5 bases). Trimming took 3 bases from V and 3 from J, leaving 14 bases between them. Germline loops: CDR1 LNHDA, CDR2 SQIVND (reference sequence). The CDR3 has 15 residues.

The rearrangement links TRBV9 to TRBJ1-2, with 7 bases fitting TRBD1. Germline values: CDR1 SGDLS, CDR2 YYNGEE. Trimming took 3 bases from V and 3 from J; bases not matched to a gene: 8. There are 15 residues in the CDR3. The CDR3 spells CASSDSRGQDYGYTF. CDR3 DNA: TGTGCCAGCAGCGACTCGAGGGGGCAAGACTATGGCTACACCTTC.

The CDR3 reads CASSLTGGDYSPLHF. CDR3 sequence (DNA): TGTGCCAGCAGCTTGACAGGGGGCGATTATTCACCCCTCCACTTT. The chain is built from TRBV5-4 and TRBJ1-6, with 9 nucleotides matching TRBD1. This CDR3 contains 15 residues. J gave up 8 bases and V 1 base, and 4 bases lay outside the gene matches. Germline loops: CDR1 SGHNT, CDR2 YYREEE (reference sequence).

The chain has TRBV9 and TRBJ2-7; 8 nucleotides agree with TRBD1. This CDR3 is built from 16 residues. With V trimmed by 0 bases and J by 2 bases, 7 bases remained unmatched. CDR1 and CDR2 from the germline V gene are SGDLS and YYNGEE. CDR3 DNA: TGTGCCAGCAGCGTAGGCGGGACAGGCGCCGCCTACGAGCAGTACTTC. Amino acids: CASSVGGTGAAYEQYF. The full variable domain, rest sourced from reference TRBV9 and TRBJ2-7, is DSGVTQTPKHLITATGQRVTLRCSPRSGDLSVYWYQQSLDQGLQFLIQYYNGEERAKGNILERFSAQQFPDLHSELNLSSLELGDSALYFCASSVGGTGAAYEQYFGPGTRLTVT.

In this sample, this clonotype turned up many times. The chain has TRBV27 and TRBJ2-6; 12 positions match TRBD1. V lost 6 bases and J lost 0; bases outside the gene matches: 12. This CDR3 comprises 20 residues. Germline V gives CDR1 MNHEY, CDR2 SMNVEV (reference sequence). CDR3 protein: CASSGRDRGLTSSGANVLTF. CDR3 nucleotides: TGTGCCAGCAGCGGCCGGGACAGGGGGCTGACCAGCTCTGGGGCCAACGTCCTGACTTTC.

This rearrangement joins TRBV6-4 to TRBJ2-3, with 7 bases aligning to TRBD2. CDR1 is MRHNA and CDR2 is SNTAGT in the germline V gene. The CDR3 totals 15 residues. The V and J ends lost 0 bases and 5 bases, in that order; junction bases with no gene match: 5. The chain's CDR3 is CASSDSGGGEDTQYF. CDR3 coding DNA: TGTGCCAGCAGTGACTCGGGGGGGGGAGAAGATACGCAGTATTTT.

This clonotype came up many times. The CDR3 loop is CASSLLDRVYSGANVLTF. The CDR3 DNA reads as TGTGCCAGCAGTTTACTGGACAGGGTTTACTCTGGGGCCAACGTCCTGACTTTC. The V call is TRBV12-3 or TRBV12-4, the J call TRBJ2-6; 8 positions match TRBD1. CDR3 length: 18 amino acids. Losses at the gene ends were 2 bases for V and 0 bases for J; bases not matched to a gene: 6.

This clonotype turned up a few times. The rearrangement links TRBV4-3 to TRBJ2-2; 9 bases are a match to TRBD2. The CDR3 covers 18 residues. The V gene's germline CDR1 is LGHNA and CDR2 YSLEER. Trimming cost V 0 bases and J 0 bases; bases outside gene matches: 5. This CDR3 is CASSQDPTSGANTGELFF. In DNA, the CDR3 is TGCGCCAGCAGCCAAGATCCGACTAGCGGAGCGAACACCGGGGAGCTGTTTTTT.

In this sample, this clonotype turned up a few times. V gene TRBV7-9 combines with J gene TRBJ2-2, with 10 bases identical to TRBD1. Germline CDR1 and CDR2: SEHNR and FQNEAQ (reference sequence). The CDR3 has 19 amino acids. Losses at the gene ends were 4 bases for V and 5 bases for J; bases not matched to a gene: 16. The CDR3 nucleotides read TGTGCCAGCAGCTCACCACATCCCGGGACAGGGGAGAATACCGGGGAGCTGTTTTTT. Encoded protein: CASSSPHPGTGENTGELFF.

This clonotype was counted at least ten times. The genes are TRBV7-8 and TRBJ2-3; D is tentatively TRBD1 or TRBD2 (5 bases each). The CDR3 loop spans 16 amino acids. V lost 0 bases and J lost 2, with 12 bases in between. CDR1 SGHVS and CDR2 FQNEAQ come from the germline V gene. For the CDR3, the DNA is TGTGCCAGCAGCTTAGCTAGTCTGGGACCCACAGATACGCAGTATTTT. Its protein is CASSLASLGPTDTQYF.

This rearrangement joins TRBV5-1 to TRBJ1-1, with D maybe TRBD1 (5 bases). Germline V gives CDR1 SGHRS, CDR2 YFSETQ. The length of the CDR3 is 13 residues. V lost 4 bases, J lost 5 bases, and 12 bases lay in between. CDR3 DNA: TGCGCCAGCAGCACCCTGGGGGGGACTGAAGCTTTCTTT. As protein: CASSTLGGTEAFF.

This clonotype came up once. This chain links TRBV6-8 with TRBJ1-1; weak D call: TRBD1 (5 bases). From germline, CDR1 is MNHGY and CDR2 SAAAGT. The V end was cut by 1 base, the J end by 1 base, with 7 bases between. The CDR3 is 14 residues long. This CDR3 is CASSYWQGNTEAFF. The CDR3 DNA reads TGTGCCAGCAGTTACTGGCAGGGGAACACTGAAGCTTTCTTT.

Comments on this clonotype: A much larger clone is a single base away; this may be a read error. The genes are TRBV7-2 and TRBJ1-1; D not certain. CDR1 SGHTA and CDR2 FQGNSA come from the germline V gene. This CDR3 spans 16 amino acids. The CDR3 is CANSLALMGPNTEAFF. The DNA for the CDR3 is TGTGCCAACAGCTTAGCGCTAATGGGCCCGAACACTGAAGCTTTCTTT.

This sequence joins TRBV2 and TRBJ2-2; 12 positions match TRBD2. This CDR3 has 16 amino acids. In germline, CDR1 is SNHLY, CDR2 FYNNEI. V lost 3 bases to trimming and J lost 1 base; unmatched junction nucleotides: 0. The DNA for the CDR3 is TGTGCCAGCAGTGAGACTAGCGGGGGGAACACCGGGGAGCTGTTTTTT. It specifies CASSETSGGNTGELFF.

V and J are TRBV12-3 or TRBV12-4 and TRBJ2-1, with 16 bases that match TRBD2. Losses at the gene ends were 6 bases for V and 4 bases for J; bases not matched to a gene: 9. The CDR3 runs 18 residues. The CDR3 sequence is CASSPGTSGGASYNEQFF. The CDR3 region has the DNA TGTGCCAGCAGCCCCGGGACTAGCGGGGGGGCAAGTTACAATGAGCAGTTCTTC.

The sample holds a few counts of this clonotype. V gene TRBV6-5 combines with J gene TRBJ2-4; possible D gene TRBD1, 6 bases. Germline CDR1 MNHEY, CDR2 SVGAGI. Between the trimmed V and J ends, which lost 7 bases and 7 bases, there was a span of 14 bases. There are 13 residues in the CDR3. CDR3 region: CASNTGQSNIQYF. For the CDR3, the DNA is TGTGCCAGCAACACGGGACAATCCAACATTCAGTACTTC.

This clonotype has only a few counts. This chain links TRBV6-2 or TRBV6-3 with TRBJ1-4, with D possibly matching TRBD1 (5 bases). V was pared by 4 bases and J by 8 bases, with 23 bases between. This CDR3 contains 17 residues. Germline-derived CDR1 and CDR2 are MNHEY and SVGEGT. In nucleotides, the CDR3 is TGTGCCAGCAGTTGGAACAACCGCGAGGGACCGGCGGAAAAACTGTTTTTT. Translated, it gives CASSWNNREGPAEKLFF.

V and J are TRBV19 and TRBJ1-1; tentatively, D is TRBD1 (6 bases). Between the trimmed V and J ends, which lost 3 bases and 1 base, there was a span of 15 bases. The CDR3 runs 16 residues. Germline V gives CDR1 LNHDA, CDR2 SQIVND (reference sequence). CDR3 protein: CASSIVFRDTNTEAFF. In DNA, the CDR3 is TGTGCCAGTAGTATTGTGTTCCGGGACACGAACACTGAAGCTTTCTTT.

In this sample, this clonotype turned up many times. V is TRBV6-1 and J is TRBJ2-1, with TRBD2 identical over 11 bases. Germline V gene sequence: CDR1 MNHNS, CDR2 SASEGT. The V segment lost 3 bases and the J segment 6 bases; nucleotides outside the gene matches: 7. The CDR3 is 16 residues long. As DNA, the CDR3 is TGTGCCAGCAGTGATCTAGCGGGGGGCTCGTCCAATGAGCAGTTCTTC. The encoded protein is CASSDLAGGSSNEQFF.

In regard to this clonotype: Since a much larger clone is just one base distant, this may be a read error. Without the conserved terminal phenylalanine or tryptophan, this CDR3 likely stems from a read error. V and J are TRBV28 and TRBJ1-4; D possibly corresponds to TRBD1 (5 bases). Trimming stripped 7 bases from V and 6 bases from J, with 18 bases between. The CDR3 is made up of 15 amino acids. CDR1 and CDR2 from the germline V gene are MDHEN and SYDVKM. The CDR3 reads CASTLVPGLYEKLFY. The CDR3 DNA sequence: TGTGCCAGCACCTTGGTTCCGGGACTATATGAAAAACTGTTTTAT.

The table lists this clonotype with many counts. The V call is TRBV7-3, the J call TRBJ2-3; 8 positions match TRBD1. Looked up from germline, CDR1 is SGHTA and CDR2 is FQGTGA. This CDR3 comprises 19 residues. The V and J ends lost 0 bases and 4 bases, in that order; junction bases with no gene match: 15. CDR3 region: CASSLTGQVFSGLADTQYF. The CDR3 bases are TGTGCCAGCAGCTTAACGGGACAGGTTTTTTCGGGTTTGGCAGATACGCAGTATTTT. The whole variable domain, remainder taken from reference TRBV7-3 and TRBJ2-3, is GAGVSQTPSNKVTEKGKYVELRCDPISGHTALYWYRQSLGQGPEFLIYFQGTGAADDSGLPNDRFFAVRPEGSVSTLKIQRTERGDSAVYLCASSLTGQVFSGLADTQYFGPGTRLTVL.

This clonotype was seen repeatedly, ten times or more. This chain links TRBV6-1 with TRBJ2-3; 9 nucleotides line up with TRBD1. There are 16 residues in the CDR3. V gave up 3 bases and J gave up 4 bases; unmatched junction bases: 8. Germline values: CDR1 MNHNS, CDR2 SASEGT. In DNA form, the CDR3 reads TGTGCCAGCAGTGACACAGGGGGCGAAGGGGCAGATACGCAGTATTTT. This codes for CASSDTGGEGADTQYF.